Listed below are T cell receptor beta chains from one sample, sequenced in a study of cytomegalovirus exposure and HLA in healthy donors. Assay used: immunoSEQ multiplex PCR; TCRdb lists only in-frame clones, some missing. Altogether around 200,000 clones are present, 77% being singletons, with the ten largest covering about 4%. Material for sequencing was PBMCs. The receptors originated from a woman aged 60-75 years in good health and CMV-seropositive. The CDR3 runs from the conserved cysteine through the conserved F or W. A D gene is named only where the DNA matches it firmly. The size of a clone is reported for some rows only, either as once, few or many, or as a class for expanded clones.

TRBJ2-3 | NA | once | TRBV5-1 | CASSFLGHPNTQYF | TGCGCCAGCAGCTTCCTGGGACACCCCAATACGCAGTATTTT
TRBJ1-1 | NA | NA | TRBV11-2 | CASSFGEANLNTEAFF | TGTGCCAGCAGCTTCGGGGAGGCCAATTTGAACACTGAAGCTTTCTTT
TRBJ2-5 | NA | few | TRBV14 | CASSQDDSEETQYF | TGTGCCAGCAGCCAAGATGACTCTGAAGAGACCCAGTACTTC
TRBJ2-7 | TRBD1 | NA | TRBV6-5 | CASSYSRDRLYEQYF | TGTGCCAGCAGTTACTCTCGGGACAGGCTGTACGAGCAGTACTTC
TRBJ2-2 | TRBD2 | NA | TRBV9 | CASSSWGGTGELFF | TGTGCCAGCAGCTCGTGGGGGGGAACCGGGGAGCTGTTTTTT
TRBJ1-2 | TRBD1 | NA | TRBV27 | CASSSGQGGGYTF | TGTGCCAGCAGTTCCGGACAGGGAGGTGGCTACACCTTC
TRBJ2-7 | TRBD2 | NA | TRBV9 | CASSPPGLAGVSNEQYF | TGTGCCAGCAGCCCTCCGGGTCTAGCGGGAGTTTCCAACGAGCAGTACTTC
TRBJ2-4 | NA | NA | TRBV6-5 | CASSYSIGQKNSQYF | TGTGCCAGCAGTTACTCGATTGGACAGAAAAACAGTCAGTACTTC
TRBJ2-1 | NA | NA | TRBV30 | CAWSARAGEQFF | TGTGCCTGGAGCGCCCGAGCGGGTGAGCAGTTCTTC
TRBJ2-3 | NA | NA | TRBV5-1 | CASSFETPTDTQYF | TGCGCCAGCAGCTTTGAGACACCAACAGATACGCAGTATTTT
TRBJ2-3 | TRBD2 | NA | TRBV11-3 | CASSPRTSGGADTQYF | TGTGCCAGCAGCCCCCGGACTAGCGGGGGTGCAGATACGCAGTATTTT
TRBJ1-6 | NA | NA | TRBV30 | CAWSAGRNSPLHF | TGTGCCTGGAGCGCTGGGAGAAATTCACCCCTCCACTTT
TRBJ2-3 | NA | NA | TRBV6-4 | CASSDSSSTDTQYF | TGTGCCAGCAGCGACAGCTCTAGCACAGATACGCAGTATTTT
TRBJ1-4 | NA | once | TRBV7-8 | CASSLRQNEKLFF | TGTGCCAGCAGCCTCAGACAGAATGAAAAACTGTTTTTT
TRBJ1-3 | TRBD1 | once | TRBV30 | CACQGTGGNTIYF | TGTGCCTGCCAAGGGACAGGAGGAAACACCATATATTTT
TRBJ1-6 | NA | NA | TRBV5-1 | CASSLAVLSQSPLHF | TGCGCCAGCAGCTTGGCCGTTTTATCCCAGTCACCCCTCCACTTT
TRBJ2-7 | NA | NA | TRBV7-2 | CASSQTVAGAYEQYF | TGTGCCAGCAGCCAGACCGTCGCAGGGGCCTACGAGCAGTACTTC